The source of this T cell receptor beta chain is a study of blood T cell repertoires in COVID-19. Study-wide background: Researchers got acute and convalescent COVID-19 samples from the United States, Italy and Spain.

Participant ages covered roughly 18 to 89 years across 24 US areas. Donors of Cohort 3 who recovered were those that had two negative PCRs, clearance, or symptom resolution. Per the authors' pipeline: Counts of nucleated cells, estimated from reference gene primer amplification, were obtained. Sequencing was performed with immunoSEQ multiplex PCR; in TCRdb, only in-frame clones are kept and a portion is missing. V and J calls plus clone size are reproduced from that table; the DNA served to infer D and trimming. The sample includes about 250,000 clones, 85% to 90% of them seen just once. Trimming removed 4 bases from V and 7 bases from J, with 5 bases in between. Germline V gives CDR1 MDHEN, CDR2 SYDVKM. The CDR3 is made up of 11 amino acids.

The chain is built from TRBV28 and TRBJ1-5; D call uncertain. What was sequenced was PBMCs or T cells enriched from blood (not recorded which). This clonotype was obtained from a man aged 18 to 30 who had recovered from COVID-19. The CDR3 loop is CASSYRQPQHF. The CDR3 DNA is TGTGCCAGCAGTTACAGACAGCCCCAGCATTTT.